These 26 T cell receptor beta chains share one sample of origin, sequenced in a study of blood T cell repertoires in COVID-19 (dated by TCRdb to between 2020 and 2021). Receptor libraries were prepared by the immunoSEQ multiplex PCR assay. Imported from immuneACCESS, the table was reduced by TCRdb to in-frame sequences with V and J called. These copies leave out some clones; in studies compared against another copy, an unresolved V gene accounts for under half, and the cause of the remainder is not known. The table for this sample lists 200,000 to 250,000 clones; about 86% of them were counted only once. Of the sample, around 9.3% is held by the ten largest clones. The sample consisted of PBMCs or T cells enriched from blood (not recorded which). These TCRs come from a woman aged 50 to 60 with acute COVID-19.

The genes are TRBV5-1 and TRBJ1-2; 11 bases agree with TRBD1. Germline CDR1 and CDR2: SGHRS and YFSETQ. The J segment lost 2 bases and the V segment lost 3 bases, leaving 9 bases of the junction unmatched. This CDR3 region has 17 residues. The CDR3 nucleotides are TGCGCCAGCAGCTCCCGGACAGGGGGCGGTCTGAACTATGGCTACACCTTC. Protein product: CASSSRTGGGLNYGYTF.

The gene calls are TRBV27 and TRBJ1-1; the D gene is possibly TRBD1 (6 bases). The length of the CDR3 is 16 residues. V lost 8 bases and J lost 5, with 24 bases in between. Germline CDR1 and CDR2: MNHEY and SMNVEV (reference sequence). Here the CDR3 DNA reads TGTGCCAGCCGAAGCACGGCAGGGGTCCCCGGGACTGAAGCTTTCTTT. It translates to CASRSTAGVPGTEAFF.

CDR3 nucleotide sequence: TGCGCCAGCAGCCCAGGACAGGGGGCGACGTTCAATAATGAAAAACTGTTTTTT. Residues: CASSPGQGATFNNEKLFF. The chain carries TRBV5-1 and TRBJ1-4, with 11 nucleotides matching TRBD1. V lost 4 bases, J lost 4 bases, and 12 bases stayed unmatched. The germline CDR1 and CDR2 sequences are SGHRS and YFSETQ. This CDR3 region has 18 residues.

The gene calls are TRBV11-3 and TRBJ2-5, with 12 bases identical to TRBD2. V was clipped by 1 base and J by 5 bases; unmatched bases: 17. The CDR3 is made up of 20 amino acids. The germline V gene encodes CDR1 SGHNT and CDR2 YENEEA. This CDR3 is CASSLGREELAGGFGETQYF. CDR3 coding DNA: TGTGCCAGCAGCTTAGGTCGTGAAGAGCTAGCGGGGGGGTTCGGGGAGACCCAGTACTTC.

This chain links TRBV28 with TRBJ1-1, with D hard to call. Germline lookup yields CDR1 MDHEN and CDR2 SYDVKM. Trimming cost V 5 bases and J 6 bases, with 19 bases left between them. This CDR3 has 15 residues. The CDR3 DNA is TGTGCCAGCAGTCCGCGGGCCGGAGGGCCGGCTGAAGCTTTCTTT. It is translated as CASSPRAGGPAEAFF. Looking up the rest from reference TRBV28 and TRBJ1-1 gives the full variable domain: DVKVTQSSRYLVKRTGEKVFLECVQDMDHENMFWYRQDPGLGLRLIYFSYDVKMKEKGDIPEGYSVSREKKERFSLILESASTNQTSMYLCASSPRAGGPAEAFFGQGTRLTVV.

CDR3: CASSLRPGLNTEAFF. DNA for the CDR3: TGTGCCAGCAGCTTACGCCCGGGGTTGAACACTGAAGCTTTCTTT. The chain has TRBV7-8 and TRBJ1-1; D is ambiguous. V was pared by 2 bases and J by 0 bases, with 10 bases between. The CDR3 has 15 amino acids. Germline V CDR1 and CDR2: SGHVS, FQNEAQ.

The genes are TRBV29-1 and TRBJ2-2; D remains ambiguous. The length of the CDR3 is 11 residues. Germline V gene data show CDR1 as SQVTM and CDR2 as ANQGSEA. V was pared by 3 bases and J by 5 bases, with 4 bases between. CDR3 amino acids: CSVDKTGELFF. CDR3 bases: TGCAGCGTTGATAAAACCGGGGAGCTGTTTTTT.

This clone was detected a few times. This chain uses TRBV2 with TRBJ2-3; D call uncertain. V lost 7 bases to trimming and J lost 9 bases, with 20 bases between them. The CDR3 has 14 amino acids. The germline gives CDR1 SNHLY, CDR2 FYNNEI. CDR3 in DNA: TGTGCCAGCAAAACCGACTTCGCCGTGATCACGCAGTATTTT. It translates to CASKTDFAVITQYF.

The V call is TRBV7-9, the J call TRBJ2-4, with 7 bases that match TRBD1. The CDR3 is 14 amino acids. After removal of 5 bases from V and 6 bases from J, the junction contained 7 bases not matched to a gene. Per the germline V gene, CDR1 is SEHNR and CDR2 is FQNEAQ (reference sequence). CDR3 residues: CASSSSGQANIQYF. CDR3 nucleotide sequence: TGTGCCAGCAGCAGCTCAGGACAGGCAAACATTCAGTACTTC.

The V and J genes are TRBV6-5 and TRBJ1-5, with 7 bases matching TRBD1. After removal of 6 bases from V and 0 bases from J, the junction contained 5 bases not matched to a gene. Germline loops: CDR1 MNHEY, CDR2 SVGAGI. The CDR3 loop spans 15 amino acids. In nucleotides, the CDR3 is TGTGCCAGCAGGGAGGACAGGATTAGCAATCAGCCCCAGCATTTT. Translation: CASREDRISNQPQHF.

This clone was counted only a few times. CDR3 residues: CASSQVIQGAKQAGNTIYF. The CDR3 DNA reads as TGCGCCAGCAGCCAAGTCATACAGGGGGCGAAACAGGCTGGAAACACCATATATTTT. The chain couples TRBV4-1 to TRBJ1-3; 9 nucleotides align to TRBD1. The V and J ends lost 1 base and 2 bases, in that order; junction bases with no gene match: 12. Germline CDR1 reads MGHRA; CDR2 reads YSYEKL. This CDR3 contains 19 residues.

The chain links TRBV6-5 to TRBJ1-1, with D unresolved. The CDR3 sequence is 13 residues long. Germline V gene sequence: CDR1 MNHEY, CDR2 SVGAGI. Trimming stripped 0 bases from V and 8 bases from J, with 10 bases between. In DNA form, the CDR3 reads TGTGCCAGCAGTTACTCTGCCGCGGGGGAAGCTTTCTTT. Its protein is CASSYSAAGEAFF.

This clone was detected only a few times. The rearrangement joins TRBV20-1 to TRBJ2-3; D remains unclear. The CDR3 length is 11 residues. Between the trimmed V and J ends, which lost 6 bases and 5 bases, there was a span of 9 bases. Germline V gene lookup returns CDR1 DFQATT and CDR2 SNEGSKA (reference sequence). The CDR3 DNA reads as TGCAGTGCCTCGACTGGAGATACGCAGTATTTT. Encoded protein: CSASTGDTQYF.

This chain connects TRBV7-3 to TRBJ2-5; 8 bases are a match to TRBD1. This CDR3 has 15 amino acids. CDR1 is SGHTA, CDR2 FQGTGA, per germline. Trimming at V came to 5 bases and at J to 10 bases, leaving 15 bases not matched to a gene. This CDR3 is CASSPQGGPTGGQYF. In nucleotides, the CDR3 is TGTGCCAGCAGCCCTCAGGGGGGCCCTACAGGGGGCCAGTACTTC.

To note about this clone: The junction differs from germline at one of its ends, possibly a read error. The J gene is TRBJ1-4, the V gene TRBV12-3 or TRBV12-4; TRBD1 aligns across 9 bases. The CDR3 is made up of 12 amino acids. For the CDR3, the DNA is TGTGCCAGCAGTGAACCGGGACAGGGAGAAATTTTT. Translation: CASSEPGQGEIF.

This clone was counted a few times. V is TRBV5-4 and J is TRBJ1-2, with D possibly being TRBD1 (6 bases). The CDR3 is made up of 13 amino acids. CDR1 is SGHNT and CDR2 is YYREEE in the germline V gene (reference sequence). Trimming removed 1 base from V and 6 bases from J, with 10 bases in between. The CDR3 loop is CASSLTGIDGYTF. The CDR3 DNA reads as TGTGCCAGCAGCTTGACAGGGATCGATGGCTACACCTTC. Full variable domain (missing parts from reference TRBV5-4 and TRBJ1-2): ETGVTQSPTHLIKTRGQQVTLRCSSQSGHNTVSWYQQALGQGPQFIFQYYREEENGRGNFPPRFSGLQFPNYSSELNVNALELDDSALYLCASSLTGIDGYTFGSGTRLTVV.

V is TRBV19 and J is TRBJ2-2; 7 bases line up with TRBD2. The CDR3 consists of 15 residues. The germline V gene encodes CDR1 LNHDA and CDR2 SQIVND (reference sequence). The ends lost 8 bases at V and 0 bases at J; junction bases unmatched: 6. Here the CDR3 DNA reads TGTGCCAGTGGGCCGGGACTAACGAACACCGGGGAGCTGTTTTTT. Its translation is CASGPGLTNTGELFF.

V is TRBV5-6 and J is TRBJ2-7; 7 nucleotides line up with TRBD2. CDR1 SGHDT and CDR2 YYEEEE come from the germline V gene. The CDR3 runs to 14 residues. The CDR3 nucleotides read TGTGCTTCTTACCGGGCTAGCGGAAGCTACGAGCAGTACTTC. Its translation: CASYRASGSYEQYF.

Only one count was recorded for this clone. The rearrangement links TRBV19 to TRBJ1-5; D is possibly TRBD1 (5 bases). CDR3 size: 13 residues. Germline CDR1 is LNHDA and CDR2 is SQIVND (reference sequence). V lost 5 bases to trimming and J lost 7 bases, with 12 bases between them. Written as DNA, the CDR3 is TGTGCCAGTAGTCTACCAGGGTTGCAGCCCCAGCATTTT. This gives the protein CASSLPGLQPQHF. Full variable domain (rest looked up from reference TRBV19 and TRBJ1-5): DGGITQSPKYLFRKEGQNVTLSCEQNLNHDAMYWYRQDPGQGLRLIYYSQIVNDFQKGDIAEGYSVSREKKESFPLTVTSAQKNPTAFYLCASSLPGLQPQHFGDGTRLSIL.

This sequence joins TRBV7-2 and TRBJ2-7, with D possibly TRBD2 on 5 matching bases. V shed 5 bases and J shed 1 base, with 6 bases lying between them. The CDR3 runs 12 residues. Germline CDR1 is SGHTA and CDR2 is FQGNSA. The CDR3 sequence is CASSRTSYEQYF. In DNA, the CDR3 is TGTGCCAGCAGCCGGACTTCCTACGAGCAGTACTTC.

This sequence joins TRBV19 and TRBJ1-4; no firm D call. The CDR3 loop spans 12 amino acids. Trimming shortened V by 8 bases and J by 8 bases, and 12 bases separated the two germline ends. CDR1 is LNHDA and CDR2 is SQIVND in the germline V gene (reference sequence). This CDR3 reads CASSAVKEKLFF. The DNA of the CDR3 is TGTGCCAGTTCGGCGGTTAAGGAAAAACTGTTTTTT.

The chain has TRBV9 and TRBJ1-6; 7 nucleotides align to TRBD1. Germline lookup yields CDR1 SGDLS and CDR2 YYNGEE. After removal of 3 bases from V and 10 bases from J, the junction contained 10 bases not matched to a gene. This CDR3 contains 15 residues. The CDR3 DNA reads as TGTGCCAGCAGCGCTACAGGGGAATTAGCCTCACCCCTCCACTTT. It codes for CASSATGELASPLHF. The whole variable domain, filled in from reference TRBV9 and TRBJ1-6, reads DSGVTQTPKHLITATGQRVTLRCSPRSGDLSVYWYQQSLDQGLQFLIQYYNGEERAKGNILERFSAQQFPDLHSELNLSSLELGDSALYFCASSATGELASPLHFGNGTRLTVT.

This chain joins TRBV19 and TRBJ2-7, with D possibly matching TRBD1 (6 bases). CDR1 is LNHDA, CDR2 SQIVND, per germline (reference sequence). This CDR3 comprises 12 residues. The germline V and J ends were trimmed by 5 bases and 9 bases, with 14 bases remaining between them. CDR3 residues: CASSVTGDAQYF. Here the CDR3 DNA reads TGTGCCAGTAGTGTGACAGGTGATGCGCAGTACTTC.

The rearrangement joins TRBV6-6 to TRBJ2-7, with TRBD1 matching over 9 bases. The ends lost 6 bases at V and 3 bases at J; junction bases unmatched: 12. Germline V lookup: CDR1 MNHNY, CDR2 SVGAGI (reference sequence). The CDR3 runs to 16 residues. CDR3 coding DNA: TGTGCCAGCAGGAGACGAGATAAGGGACAGGGCTACGAGCAGTACTTC. It yields the protein CASRRRDKGQGYEQYF.

The V call is TRBV12-3 or TRBV12-4, the J call TRBJ2-7, with a weak D call TRBD1 (7 bases). The CDR3 runs to 13 residues. Trimming removed 6 bases at V and 3 bases at J, with 12 bases between. CDR3 residues: CASSRGEGYEQYF. DNA for the CDR3: TGTGCCAGCAGCAGGGGGGAAGGCTACGAGCAGTACTTC.

The chain has TRBV5-1 and TRBJ1-3; 7 bases are shared with TRBD1. CDR1 is SGHRS and CDR2 is YFSETQ in the germline V gene. This CDR3 is built from 14 residues. The V segment lost 3 bases and the J segment 4 bases; nucleotides outside the gene matches: 4. CDR3 residues: CASSSDRDGNTIYF. The CDR3 DNA is TGCGCCAGCAGCTCCGACAGGGACGGAAACACCATATATTTT.